Listed below are T cell receptor beta chains from one sample, sequenced in a study of CD8 T cells in Susac syndrome. Using its own MiXCR run on the immunoSEQ multiplex PCR reads, TCRdb lists one record per CDR3 protein. The data contain 150,000 to 200,000 distinct CDR3 sequences, about 94% of them singletons. The sample taken for sequencing was CD4+ T cells from PBMCs. The receptors shown here come from a human donor in good health. Both conserved end residues are part of each CDR3. The order of the fields is D gene, clone size, V gene, J gene, CDR3 protein, CDR3 DNA. The D gene is left open where the match is weak. Clone size is given for some rows only: seen once, a few or many times, or a class if the clone is expanded.

TRBD1,once,TRBV7-9,TRBJ2-7,CASSPGTGTREQYF,TGTGCCAGCAGCCCCGGGACAGGTACACGGGAGCAGTACTTC
NA,NA,TRBV20-1,TRBJ1-5,CSARDRGGQPQHF,TGCAGTGCTAGAGATAGGGGGGGTCAGCCCCAGCATTTT
TRBD1,NA,TRBV20-1,TRBJ1-4,CSAKGDSPTHEKLFF,TGCAGTGCAAAGGGGGACAGTCCGACTCATGAAAAACTGTTTTTT
TRBD2,NA,TRBV5-6,TRBJ2-3,CASSRERGPSVDTQYF,TGTGCCAGCAGCCGGGAGCGGGGGCCCTCGGTGGATACGCAGTATTTT
TRBD1,NA,TRBV20-1,TRBJ2-7,CSAPSGTGIREQYF,TGCAGTGCTCCCTCCGGGACAGGGATTCGCGAGCAGTACTTC
NA,NA,TRBV20-1,TRBJ2-1,CTPSGVGEQFF,TGCACTCCCTCCGGGGTGGGTGAGCAGTTCTTC
NA,NA,TRBV20-1,TRBJ2-5,CSARDRKGAGETQYF,TGCAGTGCTAGAGATCGTAAGGGTGCGGGAGAGACCCAGTACTTC
TRBD2,NA,TRBV5-1,TRBJ2-7,CASSLASGGTYEQYF,TGCGCCAGCAGCTTAGCTAGCGGGGGAACCTACGAGCAGTACTTC
NA,NA,TRBV29-1,TRBJ1-4,CSVEDSGVGEKLFF,TGCAGCGTTGAAGATTCAGGGGTTGGGGAAAAACTGTTTTTT
NA,NA,TRBV2,TRBJ1-6,CASSQAGRALHF,TGTGCCAGCAGCCAGGCCGGTCGGGCCCTCCACTTT
TRBD2,NA,TRBV12-3/TRBV12-4,TRBJ2-5,CASSGLAGAQETQYF,TGTGCCAGCAGCGGACTAGCGGGGGCCCAAGAGACCCAGTACTTC
TRBD1,NA,TRBV4-2,TRBJ2-7,CASSQPSGTGSYEQYF,TGTGCCAGCAGCCAACCCTCCGGGACAGGGTCCTACGAGCAGTACTTC
TRBD2,NA,TRBV7-8,TRBJ2-1,CASSLVRLAGENNEQFF,TGTGCCAGCAGCTTAGTTCGGTTAGCGGGGGAGAACAATGAGCAGTTCTTC
NA,NA,TRBV3-1,TRBJ1-6,CASSRNRADSPLHF,TGTGCCAGCAGCCGGAACAGGGCAGATTCACCCCTCCACTTT
TRBD1,NA,TRBV9,TRBJ2-4,CASSVAGDRGNIQYF,TGTGCCAGCAGCGTAGCCGGGGACAGGGGCAACATTCAGTACTTC
NA,NA,TRBV30,TRBJ2-5,CAWSAAETQYF,TGTGCCTGGAGTGCCGCAGAGACCCAGTACTTC
NA,NA,TRBV12-3/TRBV12-4,TRBJ2-3,CASRFNLLDTQYF,TGTGCCAGCAGGTTCAACCTATTAGATACGCAGTATTTT
TRBD2,NA,TRBV19,TRBJ2-3,CASSTSGLRTDTQYF,TGTGCCAGTAGTACTTCGGGACTACGGACAGATACGCAGTATTTT
NA,NA,TRBV5-1,TRBJ1-1,CASSSSSNGRMNTEAFF,TGCGCCAGCAGCTCTTCAAGTAATGGACGGATGAACACTGAAGCTTTCTTT
NA,NA,TRBV27,TRBJ2-7,CASSRTGSRAYEQYF,TGTGCCAGCAGCCGTACAGGGAGCCGGGCCTACGAGCAGTACTTC
NA,NA,TRBV29-1,TRBJ2-3,CSASRVTPDTQYF,TGCAGCGCTTCTAGGGTGACGCCAGATACGCAGTATTTT
TRBD1,NA,TRBV20-1,TRBJ2-7,CSARDPDRGVSEQYF,TGCAGTGCTAGAGATCCTGACAGGGGAGTAAGCGAGCAGTACTTC
NA,NA,TRBV7-2,TRBJ1-2,CASSFGQPRGYTF,TGTGCCAGCAGCTTTGGACAGCCCCGTGGCTACACCTTC
NA,few,TRBV20-1,TRBJ1-1,CSARQGNTEAFF,TGCAGTGCTAGGCAGGGCAACACTGAAGCTTTCTTT
NA,few,TRBV18,TRBJ2-1,CASSPGRGPYNEQFF,TGTGCCAGCTCACCCGGGCGAGGGCCTTACAATGAGCAGTTCTTC
TRBD2,NA,TRBV20-1,TRBJ2-1,CSAPTPGLAGSYNEQFF,TGCAGTGCCCCGACCCCTGGACTAGCGGGGTCCTACAATGAGCAGTTCTTC
TRBD1,NA,TRBV12-3/TRBV12-4,TRBJ2-2,CASSRDRGRSGELFF,TGTGCCAGCAGTAGGGACAGGGGAAGGTCCGGGGAGCTGTTTTTT
NA,NA,TRBV12-3/TRBV12-4,TRBJ2-5,CASRPGRNQETQYF,TGTGCCAGCAGGCCCGGCAGAAACCAAGAGACCCAGTACTTC
NA,NA,TRBV24-1,TRBJ2-2,CATNGNGGELFF,TGTGCCACCAACGGGAACGGCGGGGAGCTGTTTTTT
NA,NA,TRBV12-3/TRBV12-4,TRBJ1-6,CASRTKGSSPLHF,TGTGCCAGCAGAACTAAAGGGTCGTCACCCCTCCACTTT
TRBD1,NA,TRBV12-5,TRBJ2-1,CASGLTGIHEQFF,TGTGCTAGTGGGTTGACAGGGATCCATGAGCAGTTCTTC
NA,NA,TRBV9,TRBJ1-3,CASSEYHSSGNTIYF,TGTGCCAGCAGCGAGTACCACAGCTCTGGAAACACCATATATTTT
NA,NA,TRBV18,TRBJ2-3,CASSRLTSTDTQYF,TGTGCCAGCTCACGGCTTACTAGCACAGATACGCAGTATTTT